One and the same sample provided the 19 T cell receptor beta chains below, sequenced in a study of blood T cell repertoires in COVID-19. The repertoire was sequenced with immunoSEQ multiplex PCR; TCRdb's copy has only in-frame clones and lacks some. Of 200,000 to 250,000 clones in the sample, 82% were seen once. The sample taken for sequencing was peripheral blood. Receptor source: a woman of 80 years or more with acute or convalescent COVID-19.

The J gene is TRBJ1-1, the V gene TRBV3-1 (or the pseudogene TRBV3-2); D is undetermined. The CDR3 totals 13 residues. Trimming pared 7 bases from V and 1 base from J, leaving 10 bases between. Germline V gene data show CDR1 as LGHDT and CDR2 as YNNKEL (reference sequence). CDR3 DNA sequence: TGTGCCAGCAAAACGAGAGGGAACACTGAAGCTTTCTTT. This codes for CASKTRGNTEAFF.

This rearrangement joins TRBV12-5 to TRBJ1-5, with a possible D match to TRBD1 (5 bases). The CDR3 runs to 11 residues. The V end was cut by 4 bases, the J end by 9 bases, with 7 bases between. The germline CDR1 and CDR2 sequences are LGHNT and FRNRAP. The DNA for the CDR3 is TGTGCTAGTGGTTCCGGGGGGCCCCAGCATTTT. This encodes CASGSGGPQHF.

The V gene is TRBV27, the J gene TRBJ1-1; no definite D call. V was pared by 2 bases and J by 1 base, with 8 bases between. Germline-derived CDR1 and CDR2 are MNHEY and SMNVEV (reference sequence). CDR3 length equals 14 residues. The CDR3 loop is CASSLTVGNTEAFF. The CDR3 nucleotides read TGTGCCAGCAGTTTAACAGTTGGGAACACTGAAGCTTTCTTT.

This chain uses TRBV7-2 with TRBJ2-5; TRBD2 matches 9 bases. The germline gives CDR1 SGHTA, CDR2 FQGNSA. Trimming cost V 5 bases and J 5 bases; bases outside gene matches: 9. CDR3 size: 15 residues. This chain's CDR3 is CASSISSGASETQYF. As DNA, the CDR3 is TGTGCCAGCAGCATCTCTAGCGGGGCGTCGGAGACCCAGTACTTC.

This chain links TRBV13 with TRBJ2-7; TRBD1 matches 9 bases. The CDR3 is 14 amino acids. Germline assignment: CDR1 PRHDT and CDR2 FYEKMQ (reference sequence). V shed 4 bases and J 6 bases; nucleotides not matched to a gene: 7. CDR3 bases: TGTGCCAGCAGCTCCCTACAGGGGGCTACCGAGCAGTACTTC. Its protein is CASSSLQGATEQYF.

The V and J genes are TRBV19 and TRBJ2-5, with 8 positions matching TRBD1. V trimming: 4 bases; J trimming: 0 bases; junction bases outside the gene matches: 7. From germline, CDR1 is LNHDA and CDR2 SQIVND (reference sequence). The length of the CDR3 is 16 residues. The CDR3 region is CASSSGTGPYQETQYF. CDR3 DNA: TGTGCCAGTAGTAGCGGGACAGGCCCTTACCAAGAGACCCAGTACTTC.

The rearrangement joins TRBV6-5 to TRBJ2-3; TRBD2 aligns across 7 bases. This CDR3 region has 15 residues. Germline V CDR1 and CDR2: MNHEY, SVGAGI. Losses at the gene ends were 2 bases for V and 2 bases for J; bases not matched to a gene: 4. CDR3 DNA sequence: TGTGCCAGCAGTTACGGGCTAGCGGCCACAGATACGCAGTATTTT. It is translated as CASSYGLAATDTQYF.

This chain uses TRBV27 with TRBJ1-5; TRBD1 matches 9 bases. The CDR3 is made up of 15 amino acids. Germline assignment: CDR1 MNHEY and CDR2 SMNVEV (reference sequence). With V trimmed by 3 bases and J by 4 bases, 4 bases remained unmatched. CDR3 in amino acids: CASSFGQGINQPQHF. In DNA, the CDR3 is TGTGCCAGCAGTTTCGGACAGGGGATTAATCAGCCCCAGCATTTT.

This clone was recorded a few times. V gene TRBV10-3 combines with J gene TRBJ2-3; 9 bases fit TRBD2. The CDR3 is 15 residues long. CDR1 is ENHRY and CDR2 is SYGVKD in the germline V gene. V lost 11 bases and J lost 2; bases outside the gene matches: 11. CDR3 region: CAASGSGGITDTQYF. The CDR3, as DNA: TGTGCCGCCTCGGGTAGCGGGGGCATCACAGATACGCAGTATTTT.

J is TRBJ1-4 and V is TRBV30, with 8 bases fitting TRBD1. CDR1 is GTSNPN, CDR2 SVGIG, per germline (reference sequence). CDR3 length: 15 residues. With V trimmed by 4 bases and J by 3 bases, 7 bases remained unmatched. This CDR3 reads CAWTSNRGANEKLFF. The CDR3 nucleotides are TGTGCCTGGACCTCAAACAGGGGGGCTAATGAAAAACTGTTTTTT.

The chain links TRBV6-5 to TRBJ1-1, with D uncertain. The CDR3 has 14 residues. V lost 8 bases, J lost 4 bases, and 17 bases lay in between. Germline assignment: CDR1 MNHEY and CDR2 SVGAGI. CDR3 nucleotide sequence: TGTGCCAGCGTAATGACCGCGGCCAGCACTGAAGCTTTCTTT. Translated: CASVMTAASTEAFF.

In this sample, this clone turned up a few times. V gene TRBV5-6 combines with J gene TRBJ2-6; unclear D gene. The CDR3 totals 16 residues. Germline loops: CDR1 SGHDT, CDR2 YYEEEE. The germline V and J ends were trimmed by 0 bases and 1 base, with 8 bases remaining between them. In DNA, the CDR3 is TGTGCCAGCAGCTTGGGTGTTCTTTCTGGGGCCAACGTCCTGACTTTC. This gives the protein CASSLGVLSGANVLTF.

Here the CDR3 reads CASSEAGWGQGAGANVLTF. For the CDR3, the DNA is TGTGCCAGCAGTGAAGCCGGTTGGGGACAGGGGGCTGGGGCCAACGTCCTGACTTTC. The gene calls are TRBV6-1 and TRBJ2-6, with 11 bases matching TRBD1. The J segment lost 2 bases and the V segment lost 0 bases, leaving 6 bases of the junction unmatched. In germline, CDR1 is MNHNS, CDR2 SASEGT. The CDR3 is 19 residues long.

The sample holds one count of this clone. The chain recombines TRBV4-2 with TRBJ2-1; 10 bases are a match to TRBD2. CDR3 size: 17 residues. The ends lost 1 base at V and 5 bases at J; junction bases unmatched: 8. The germline V gene has CDR1 LGHNA and CDR2 YNFKEQ. The CDR3 nucleotides read TGTGCCAGCAGCCAAGCTACCCTAGCGGGGGTCAACAATGAGCAGTTCTTC. Its protein is CASSQATLAGVNNEQFF.

The chain combines TRBV18 with TRBJ1-2, with D uncertain. Between the trimmed V and J ends, which lost 3 bases and 7 bases, there was a span of 12 bases. Germline V gene data show CDR1 as KGHSH and CDR2 as LQKENI. This CDR3 has 13 amino acids. CDR3 coding DNA: TGTGCCAGCTCACCGCCCTCGGTAGTTGGCTACACCTTC. Protein: CASSPPSVVGYTF. Drawing the rest from reference TRBV18 and TRBJ1-2, the complete variable domain is NAGVMQNPRHLVRRRGQEARLRCSPMKGHSHVYWYRQLPEEGLKFMVYLQKENIIDESGMPKERFSAEFPKEGPSILRIQQVVRGDSAAYFCASSPPSVVGYTFGSGTRLTVV.

The genes are TRBV27 and TRBJ1-3; possibly TRBD1 for D (5 bases). The CDR3 sequence is 14 residues long. Germline V gives CDR1 MNHEY, CDR2 SMNVEV (reference sequence). V gave up 4 bases and J gave up 4 bases, with 11 bases separating them. The CDR3 DNA follows: TGTGCCAGCAGTTCCAGGGTTCCCGGAAACACCATATATTTT. Translating it yields CASSSRVPGNTIYF.

The V gene is TRBV30, the J gene TRBJ2-7; 8 bases match TRBD1. V lost 3 bases to trimming and J lost 3 bases; unmatched junction nucleotides: 7. The CDR3 contains 14 residues. CDR1 and CDR2 (germline): GTSNPN, SVGIG (reference sequence). The DNA for the CDR3 is TGTGCCTGGAGGGACCGGACAGGGATCTACGAGCAGTACTTC. Protein sequence: CAWRDRTGIYEQYF.

V is TRBV9 and J is TRBJ2-7; perhaps TRBD2 as D (6 bases). V lost 4 bases and J lost 6, with 14 bases in between. CDR3 size: 13 residues. Germline V gene sequence: CDR1 SGDLS, CDR2 YYNGEE. The CDR3 protein is CASSPHPGSEQYF. As DNA, the CDR3 is TGTGCCAGCAGCCCCCATCCCGGGAGCGAGCAGTACTTC.

The chain couples TRBV4-2 to TRBJ1-5; D might be TRBD1 (5 bases). Trimming removed 0 bases at V and 4 bases at J, with 10 bases between. Germline loops: CDR1 LGHNA, CDR2 YNFKEQ. The CDR3 totals 15 residues. Here the CDR3 DNA reads TGTGCCAGCAGCCAAGAAACAGGAAAGAATCAGCCCCAGCATTTT. Protein sequence: CASSQETGKNQPQHF.